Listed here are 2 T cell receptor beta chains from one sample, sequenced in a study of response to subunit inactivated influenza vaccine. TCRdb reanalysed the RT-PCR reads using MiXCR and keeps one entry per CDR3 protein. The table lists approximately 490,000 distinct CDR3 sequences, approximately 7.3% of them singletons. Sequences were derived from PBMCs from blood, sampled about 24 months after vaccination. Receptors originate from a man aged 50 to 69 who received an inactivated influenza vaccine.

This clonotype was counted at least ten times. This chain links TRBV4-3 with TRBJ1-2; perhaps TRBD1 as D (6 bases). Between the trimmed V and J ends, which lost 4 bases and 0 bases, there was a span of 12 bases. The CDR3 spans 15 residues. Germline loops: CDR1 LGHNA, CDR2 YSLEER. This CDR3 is CASSLQRGANYGYTF. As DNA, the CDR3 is TGCGCCAGCAGCCTCCAAAGGGGGGCTAACTATGGCTACACCTTC.

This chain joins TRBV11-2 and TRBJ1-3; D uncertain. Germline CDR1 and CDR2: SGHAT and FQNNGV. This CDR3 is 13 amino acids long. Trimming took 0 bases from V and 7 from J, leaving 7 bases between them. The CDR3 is CASSLEQLNTIYF. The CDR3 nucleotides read TGTGCCAGCAGCTTAGAACAGTTGAACACCATATATTTT.